The 5 T cell receptor beta chains presented below share a single source sample, sequenced in a study of cytomegalovirus exposure and HLA in healthy donors. Amplification used 60 Vbeta primers and 13 Jbeta primers. TCRdb's table, derived via immunoSEQ multiplex PCR, lists solely in-frame clones and lacks some. The sample includes about 190,000 clones, approximately 88% seen only once; the top ten take about 0.26%. The source material was PBMCs. These receptors were obtained from a boy between 10 and 17 years old in good health and CMV-seronegative.

This clone was picked up one time. The chain combines TRBV7-9 with TRBJ2-1; D may be TRBD1 (6 bases). The CDR3 extends over 11 amino acids. Per the germline V gene, CDR1 is SEHNR and CDR2 is FQNEAQ (reference sequence). Trimming shortened V by 6 bases and J by 8 bases, and 8 bases separated the two germline ends. CDR3: CASRGADEQFF. Written as DNA, the CDR3 is TGTGCCAGCAGGGGGGCCGATGAGCAGTTCTTC.

The chain couples TRBV30 to TRBJ1-5; a weak D match, TRBD1 (5 bases). V was clipped by 5 bases and J by 9 bases, with 14 bases between them. The CDR3 sequence is 12 residues long. Germline V gene data show CDR1 as GTSNPN and CDR2 as SVGIG (reference sequence). CDR3: CAWSIGDGPQHF. CDR3 nucleotide sequence: TGTGCCTGGTCAATAGGGGATGGGCCCCAGCATTTT.

This chain uses TRBV18 with TRBJ2-7; D is perhaps TRBD2 (6 bases). Trimming took 2 bases from V and 4 from J, leaving 15 bases between them. The germline gives CDR1 KGHSH, CDR2 LQKENI. CDR3 length: 15 residues. As DNA, the CDR3 is TGTGCCAGCTCACCAAAACGGGGGAAAGGGTACGAGCAGTACTTC. Its protein is CASSPKRGKGYEQYF.

Comments on this clone: An end of the junction does not agree with germline; a read error may underlie this. This chain uses TRBV5-1 with TRBJ2-7; perhaps TRBD2 as D (5 bases). The CDR3 spans 13 residues. Germline loops: CDR1 SGHRS, CDR2 YFSETQ. In DNA, the CDR3 is TGCGCCAGCAGCACCCGGACCGACTACGAGCAGTGCTTC. Its protein is CASSTRTDYEQCF.

The chain is built from TRBV5-6 and TRBJ2-7, with D hard to call. V lost 4 bases to trimming and J lost 3 bases, with 5 bases between them. CDR1 and CDR2 from the germline V gene are SGHDT and YYEEEE. The CDR3 spans 11 residues. The CDR3 is CASSQNYEQYF. CDR3 sequence (DNA): TGTGCCAGCAGCCAAAACTACGAGCAGTACTTC.